Here is one T cell receptor (beta chain) with its context. Its antigen is not identified. This sample is drawn from a study of cytomegalovirus exposure and HLA in healthy donors. Whole-study results and caveats: An analysis was carried out at a later point. It showed that HLA-associated TCR beta chains were more clonally expanded than equally common non-associated chains. Another analysis was done later, and it associated approximately 15,000 TCR beta sequences with HLA alleles at 0.05 false discovery rate. Presence/absence analyses assumed roughly uniform sequencing depth across donors, which may not hold.

Germline loops: CDR1 ENHRY, CDR2 SYGVKD. The CDR3 is 14 residues long. The V gene lost 6 bases and the J gene lost 0 bases, with 11 bases spanning the gap. 13 Jbeta primers and 60 Vbeta primers were used for the PCR. Produced via immunoSEQ multiplex PCR; TCRdb's table is partial and in-frame only. This table has approximately 160,000 clones, 80% to 85% appearing once. The clonotype originates from a girl aged 2 to 10 in good health and CMV-seropositive. The sample taken for sequencing was PBMCs. The chain has TRBV10-3 and TRBJ1-2; D gene uncertain. The CDR3 region is CAISPWPPNYGYTF. For the CDR3, the DNA is TGTGCCATCAGCCCTTGGCCACCTAACTATGGCTACACCTTC.